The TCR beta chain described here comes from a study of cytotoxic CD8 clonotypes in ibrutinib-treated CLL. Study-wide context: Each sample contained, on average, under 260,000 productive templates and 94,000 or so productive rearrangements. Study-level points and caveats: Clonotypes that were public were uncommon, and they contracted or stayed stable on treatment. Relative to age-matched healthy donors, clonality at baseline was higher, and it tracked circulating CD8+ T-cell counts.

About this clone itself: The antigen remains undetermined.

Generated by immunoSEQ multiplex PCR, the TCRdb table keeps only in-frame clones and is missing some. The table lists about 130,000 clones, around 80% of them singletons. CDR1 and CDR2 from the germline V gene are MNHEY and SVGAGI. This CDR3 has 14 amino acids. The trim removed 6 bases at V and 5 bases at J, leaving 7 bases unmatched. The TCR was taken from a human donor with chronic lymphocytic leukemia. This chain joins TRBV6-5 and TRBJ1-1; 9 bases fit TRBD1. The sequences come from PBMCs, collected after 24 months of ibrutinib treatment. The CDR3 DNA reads TGTGCCAGCAGACCGACAGGGGGAGGAACTGAAGCTTTCTTT. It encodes CASRPTGGGTEAFF.